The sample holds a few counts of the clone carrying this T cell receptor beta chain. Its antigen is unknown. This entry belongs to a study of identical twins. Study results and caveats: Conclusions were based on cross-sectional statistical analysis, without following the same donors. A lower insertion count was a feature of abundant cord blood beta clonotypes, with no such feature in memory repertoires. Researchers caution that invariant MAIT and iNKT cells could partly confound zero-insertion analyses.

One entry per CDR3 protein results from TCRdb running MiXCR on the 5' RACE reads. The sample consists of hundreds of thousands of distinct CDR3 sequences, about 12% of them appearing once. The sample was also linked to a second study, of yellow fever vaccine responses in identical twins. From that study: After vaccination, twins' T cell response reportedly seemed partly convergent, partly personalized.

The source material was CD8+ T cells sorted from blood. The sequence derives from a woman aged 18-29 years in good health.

CDR3 sequence reads: CASSRGYGANVLTF. The CDR3 DNA follows: TGTGCCAGCAGCCGGGGGTATGGGGCCAACGTCCTGACTTTC. The chain has TRBV9 and TRBJ2-6; possible D gene TRBD2, 6 bases. Germline values: CDR1 SGDLS, CDR2 YYNGEE. The CDR3 is 14 amino acids. V gave up 4 bases and J gave up 3 bases, with 8 bases separating them. The full variable domain, in which reference TRBV9 and TRBJ2-6 provide the parts outside the CDR3, is DSGVTQTPKHLITATGQRVTLRCSPRSGDLSVYWYQQSLDQGLQFLIQYYNGEERAKGNILERFSAQQFPDLHSELNLSSLELGDSALYFCASSRGYGANVLTFGAGSRLTVL.